This is a list of T cell receptor beta chains from one sample in a study of blood T cell repertoires in COVID-19. The data were produced by immunoSEQ multiplex PCR, yet TCRdb's version contains in-frame clones alone and is incomplete. This sample has some 250,000 clones, with around nine tenths found just once. The sample consisted of peripheral blood. These receptors were obtained from a woman aged 70-85 years with active or convalescent COVID-19. Each CDR3 is given with its conserved first and last residue. Fields, in order: V gene, clone size, CDR3 protein. Only some rows state a clone size, as once, few, many or a class for expanded clones.

V: TRBV5-1; size: .; CDR3: CASSPTVAGGFSETQYF
V: TRBV27; size: .; CDR3: CATREHGYSNQPQHF
V: TRBV6-6; size: .; CDR3: CASSSQGGYEKLFF
V: TRBV19; size: .; CDR3: CASSIANSPLHF
V: TRBV6-6; size: once; CDR3: CASGSTGGRGYTF
V: TRBV9; size: .; CDR3: CASSTSQGNEKLFF
V: TRBV3-1/TRBV3-2; size: .; CDR3: CASSQWEGATSLGAFF
V: TRBV5-1; size: once; CDR3: CASSLRGLDGQPQHF
V: TRBV10-1; size: .; CDR3: CASSGRPEAEAFF
V: TRBV29-1; size: once; CDR3: CSVGGQPNEKLFF
V: TRBV6-5; size: .; CDR3: CASSPRGIGTDTQYF
V: TRBV4-3; size: .; CDR3: CASSPSTPGANEKLFF
V: TRBV5-6; size: .; CDR3: CASSLRQESGQPQHF
V: TRBV27; size: .; CDR3: CATRRDRLSYNEQFF
V: TRBV12-3/TRBV12-4; size: once; CDR3: CASSSPAGGLFF
V: TRBV24-1; size: .; CDR3: CATSDGTGATYEQYF
V: TRBV5-1; size: .; CDR3: CASSPGTGRFDGYTF
V: TRBV6-5; size: .; CDR3: CASGRDRGETEAFF
V: TRBV4-2; size: .; CDR3: CASRPDRAYGYTF
V: TRBV7-9; size: .; CDR3: CASGAGNTGELFF
V: TRBV6-4; size: .; CDR3: CASREQAGADTQYF
V: TRBV10-3; size: .; CDR3: CAISDTAPGTSGGLVTGTDTQYF
V: TRBV29-1; size: .; CDR3: CSVGDGGFEQYF
V: TRBV12-3/TRBV12-4; size: .; CDR3: CASSLSTRGYTF
V: TRBV10-3; size: .; CDR3: CAISPLAGEENEQFF